The entry below describes one T cell receptor (beta chain). The data derive from a study of CD8 T cells in Susac syndrome. CD8+ and CD4+ blood T cells underwent TCR beta sequencing. Through negative isolation, CD4+ and CD8+ T cells were obtained, while TEMRA cells were enriched using FACS. Reverse transcription of about 0.45 to 1 ug RNA was carried out with random hexamers. TCRdb ran MiXCR on the immunoSEQ multiplex PCR reads and lists one entry per CDR3 protein. The sample carries around 150,000 distinct CDR3 sequences, approximately 93% recorded once. The CDR3 is 14 amino acids. The V end was cut by 2 bases, the J end by 8 bases, with 14 bases between. Germline V lookup: CDR1 SGHRS, CDR2 YFSETQ.

The sample was CD4+ T cells from PBMCs. The sequence was obtained from a human donor with multiple sclerosis. This sequence joins TRBV5-1 and TRBJ2-1; tentative D call: TRBD2 (6 bases). Written as DNA, the CDR3 is TGCGCCAGCAGCTTCGGGCAGGGCGGGGATGAGCAGTTCTTC. As protein: CASSFGQGGDEQFF.